These T cell receptor beta chains were read from a single sample in a study of blood T cell repertoires in COVID-19. Generated by immunoSEQ multiplex PCR, the TCRdb table keeps only in-frame clones and is missing some. The sample has around 230,000 clones; more than 70% are singletons. Sequenced input: peripheral blood. The receptors here all came from a woman between 45 and 65 years old with acute or convalescent COVID-19. CDR3s include the opening cysteine and the closing phenylalanine or tryptophan. The order of the fields is J gene, V gene, D gene, clone size, CDR3 DNA, CDR3 protein. A D gene is named only where the DNA matches it firmly. Rows give clone size only sometimes, using once, few, many, or a class for an expanded clone.

TRBJ1-2 | TRBV3-1/TRBV3-2 | NA | NA | TGTGCCAGCAGCTCCACACAGGGCCACCTCTATGGCTACACCTTC | CASSSTQGHLYGYTF
TRBJ1-2 | TRBV27 | NA | few | TGTGCCAGCAGTTTAACCAGGAACTACTATGGCTACACCTTC | CASSLTRNYYGYTF
TRBJ2-5 | TRBV12-3/TRBV12-4 | TRBD1 | NA | TGTGCCAGCAGTTGGACAGGGCAAGAGACCCAGTACTTC | CASSWTGQETQYF
TRBJ1-5 | TRBV6-5 | NA | NA | TGTGCCAGCAGTTACAGGGGAACCGATCAGCCCCAGCATTTT | CASSYRGTDQPQHF
TRBJ1-1 | TRBV19 | NA | NA | TGTGCCAGTAGTTACCTCCAGATTGACAGGACTGAAGCTTTCTTT | CASSYLQIDRTEAFF
TRBJ2-5 | TRBV2 | TRBD1 | NA | TGTGCCAGCAGAGAGGGACAGAACCAAGAGACCCAGTACTTC | CASREGQNQETQYF
TRBJ1-3 | TRBV2 | TRBD1 | NA | TGTGCCAGCAGTGACAGGGGGCTTGCTGGAAACACCATATATTTT | CASSDRGLAGNTIYF
TRBJ2-7 | TRBV6-5 | TRBD1 | NA | TGTGCCAGCTTCACGCCGGGACAGGGAAGCGAGCAGTACTTC | CASFTPGQGSEQYF
TRBJ1-1 | TRBV6-4 | TRBD1 | NA | TGTGCCAGCAGTGACTTAAAGGGACAGGGGAACACTGAAGCTTTCTTT | CASSDLKGQGNTEAFF
TRBJ1-6 | TRBV5-1 | NA | few | TGCGCCAGCAGCTTGGAGGCGGCAAGCTCCTATAATTCACCCCTCCACTTT | CASSLEAASSYNSPLHF
TRBJ2-5 | TRBV2 | TRBD2 | NA | TGTGCCAGCAGTGTGACTAGCGGGAGTCAAGAGACCCAGTACTTC | CASSVTSGSQETQYF
TRBJ1-4 | TRBV13 | NA | NA | TGTGCCAGCAGCTCGGAAGATATGGGGGCGGATGAAAAACTGTTTTTT | CASSSEDMGADEKLFF
TRBJ1-1 | TRBV7-2 | NA | NA | TGTGCCAGCAGCTTAGCGCGTACAGGGAGCACTGAAGCTTTCTTT | CASSLARTGSTEAFF
TRBJ2-1 | TRBV2 | NA | NA | TGTGCCAGCACCGTACAACCCCAAGGGAGTGAGCAGTTCTTC | CASTVQPQGSEQFF
TRBJ2-5 | TRBV5-1 | TRBD1 | NA | TGCGCCAGCAGCTTGGTGAGCAGGGGGGAGACCCAGTACTTC | CASSLVSRGETQYF
TRBJ2-5 | TRBV9 | NA | NA | TGTGCCAGCAGCGTAAGGAGGGAGACCCAGTACTTC | CASSVRRETQYF